Listed below are T cell receptor beta chains from one sample, sequenced in a study of cytomegalovirus exposure and HLA in healthy donors. This table comes from immunoSEQ multiplex PCR, and its TCRdb copy is limited to in-frame clones, with some not included. The table shows approximately 120,000 clones, with about 82% occurring only once. The specimen was PBMCs. All receptors come from a man aged 50 to 59 in good health and CMV-seronegative. CDR3s include the opening cysteine and the closing phenylalanine or tryptophan. The order of the fields is V gene, D gene, clone size, J gene, CDR3 protein, CDR3 DNA. The D gene is left open where the match is weak. Clone size is shown for a subset of rows, as once, few, many or a class of expanded clone.

>TRBV4-3|.|.|TRBJ1-6
CASSQDRGGNSPLHF
TGCGCCAGCAGCCAAGATAGGGGGGGCAATTCACCCCTCCACTTT
>TRBV5-1|.|.|TRBJ2-5
CASSLVGGGAQETQYF
TGCGCCAGCAGCTTGGTGGGTGGAGGGGCACAAGAGACCCAGTACTTC
>TRBV6-5|TRBD1|few|TRBJ1-6
CASTNRGYNSPLHF
TGTGCCAGCACCAACAGGGGGTATAATTCACCCCTCCACTTT
>TRBV6-5|TRBD1|.|TRBJ1-1
CASSYGQGGGTEAFF
TGTGCCAGCAGTTACGGACAGGGCGGAGGCACTGAAGCTTTCTTT
>TRBV4-1|TRBD2|few|TRBJ2-3
CASSPGPLAGTDTQYF
TGCGCCAGCAGCCCCGGACCTCTAGCGGGCACAGATACGCAGTATTTT
>TRBV11-1|TRBD1|.|TRBJ2-5
CASSSPGQGQETQYF
TGTGCCAGCAGCTCACCCGGACAGGGGCAAGAGACCCAGTACTTC
>TRBV7-2|.|.|TRBJ2-5
CASSLGPGGGETQYF
TGTGCCAGCAGCTTAGGTCCGGGGGGCGGAGAGACCCAGTACTTC
>TRBV13|.|.|TRBJ1-2
CASSLGPGANYGYTF
TGTGCCAGCAGCTTAGGCCCAGGGGCTAACTATGGCTACACCTTC
>TRBV29-1|.|.|TRBJ1-1
CSGGTPRNTEAFF
TGCAGCGGAGGGACTCCGCGGAACACTGAAGCTTTCTTT
>TRBV2|.|few|TRBJ1-1
CASTRTRKSDAEAFF
TGTGCCAGCACTCGGACACGAAAATCGGACGCTGAAGCTTTCTTT
>TRBV7-2|TRBD1|.|TRBJ2-3
CASSLQGYLFTDTQYF
TGTGCCAGCAGTCTACAGGGGTACCTTTTCACAGATACGCAGTATTTT
>TRBV6-5|.|.|TRBJ1-1
CASRKTGDTNTEAFF
TGTGCCAGCAGAAAGACGGGGGATACGAACACTGAAGCTTTCTTT
>TRBV6-6|.|.|TRBJ1-2
CASSSGSNYGYTF
TGTGCCAGCAGTTCAGGATCTAACTATGGCTACACCTTC
>TRBV5-1|.|.|TRBJ1-2
CASSADRNYGYTF
TGCGCCAGCAGCGCGGACAGAAACTATGGCTACACCTTC
>TRBV7-9|TRBD2|.|TRBJ2-5
CSSSSGLLAGGETQYF
TGTTCCAGCAGCTCTGGCTTGCTAGCGGGTGGGGAGACCCAGTACTTC
>TRBV18|TRBD1|.|TRBJ2-2
CASSFDRANTGELFF
TGTGCCAGCTCTTTTGACAGGGCGAACACCGGGGAGCTGTTTTTT
>TRBV5-1|.|.|TRBJ2-3
CASSLGGSTDTQYF
TGCGCCAGCAGCTTGGGGGGCAGCACAGATACGCAGTATTTT
>TRBV5-4|TRBD2|.|TRBJ2-3
CASTKAGADTDTQYF
TGTGCCAGCACCAAAGCGGGGGCCGACACAGATACGCAGTATTTT
>TRBV28|TRBD1|.|TRBJ2-2
CASSPPGGTGELFF
TGTGCCAGCAGCCCCCCAGGGGGCACCGGGGAGCTGTTTTTT
>TRBV23-1|TRBD1|.|TRBJ1-3
CASSQTRHRGSGNTIYF
TGCGCCAGCAGTCAAACGAGACACAGGGGGTCTGGAAACACCATATATTTT